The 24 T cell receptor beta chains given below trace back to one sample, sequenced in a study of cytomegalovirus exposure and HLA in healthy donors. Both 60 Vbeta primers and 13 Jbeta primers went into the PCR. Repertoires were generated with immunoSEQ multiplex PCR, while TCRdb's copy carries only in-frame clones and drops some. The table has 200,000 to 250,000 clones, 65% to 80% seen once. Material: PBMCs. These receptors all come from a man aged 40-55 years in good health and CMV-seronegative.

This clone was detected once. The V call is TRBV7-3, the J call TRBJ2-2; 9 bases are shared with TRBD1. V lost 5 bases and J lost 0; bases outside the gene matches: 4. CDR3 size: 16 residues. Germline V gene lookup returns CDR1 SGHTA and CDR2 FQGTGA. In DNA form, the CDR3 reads TGTGCCAGCAGCCATACAGGGGGCGCGAACACCGGGGAGCTGTTTTTT. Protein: CASSHTGGANTGELFF.

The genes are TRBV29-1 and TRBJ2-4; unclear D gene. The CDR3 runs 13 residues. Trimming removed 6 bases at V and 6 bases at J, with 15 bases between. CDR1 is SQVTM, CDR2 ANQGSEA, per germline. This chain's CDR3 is CSVLEPLGNIQYF. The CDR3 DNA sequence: TGCAGCGTGCTCGAGCCTCTAGGAAACATTCAGTACTTC.

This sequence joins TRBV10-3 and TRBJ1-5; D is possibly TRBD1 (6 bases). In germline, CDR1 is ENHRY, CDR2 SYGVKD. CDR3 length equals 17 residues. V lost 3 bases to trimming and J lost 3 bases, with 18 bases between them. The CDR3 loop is CAISELLPGAHNQPQHF. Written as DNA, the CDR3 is TGTGCCATCAGTGAACTCCTTCCAGGGGCTCACAATCAGCCCCAGCATTTT.

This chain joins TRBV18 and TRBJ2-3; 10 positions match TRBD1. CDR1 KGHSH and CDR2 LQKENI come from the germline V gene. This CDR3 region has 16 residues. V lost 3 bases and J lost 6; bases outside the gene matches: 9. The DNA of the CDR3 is TGTGCCAGCTCACCGGCTCTGACAGGGGGCGCGGATACGCAGTATTTT. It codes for CASSPALTGGADTQYF.

CDR3 coding DNA: TGTGCCAGCAGCTGGGGGCACACTACAACTAATGAAAAACTGTTTTTT. This translates into CASSWGHTTTNEKLFF. V usage is TRBV7-2 and J usage is TRBJ1-4; D might be TRBD1 (6 bases). V was trimmed by 4 bases and J by 0 bases, leaving 12 bases between them. The CDR3 length is 16 residues. Per the germline V gene, CDR1 is SGHTA and CDR2 is FQGNSA.

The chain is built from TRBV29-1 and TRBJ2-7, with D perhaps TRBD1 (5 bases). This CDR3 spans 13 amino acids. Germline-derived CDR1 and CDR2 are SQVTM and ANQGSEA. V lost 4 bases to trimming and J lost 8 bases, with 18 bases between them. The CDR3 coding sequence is TGCAGCGTTGTTCTCAACACAGGATCTCAGCAGTACTTC. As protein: CSVVLNTGSQQYF.

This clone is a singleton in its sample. The CDR3, as DNA: TGTGCCAGCAGCTTAGGTCGGACAGGGGGTCTCAATGAGCAGTTCTTC. Encoded protein: CASSLGRTGGLNEQFF. The chain couples TRBV11-3 to TRBJ2-1; the match to TRBD1 covers 10 bases. CDR3 length: 16 amino acids. CDR1 SGHNT and CDR2 YENEEA come from the germline V gene. V shed 1 base and J 6 bases; nucleotides not matched to a gene: 6.

Here the CDR3 DNA reads TGTGCCAGCAGTGCAGCTGGAAACACCATATATTTT. Its protein is CASSAAGNTIYF. This chain joins TRBV28 and TRBJ1-3; D gene unclear. The CDR3 is made up of 12 amino acids. Looked up from germline, CDR1 is MDHEN and CDR2 is SYDVKM. V was pared by 5 bases and J by 2 bases, with 4 bases between. The full variable domain, rest sourced from reference TRBV28 and TRBJ1-3, is DVKVTQSSRYLVKRTGEKVFLECVQDMDHENMFWYRQDPGLGLRLIYFSYDVKMKEKGDIPEGYSVSREKKERFSLILESASTNQTSMYLCASSAAGNTIYFGEGSWLTVV.

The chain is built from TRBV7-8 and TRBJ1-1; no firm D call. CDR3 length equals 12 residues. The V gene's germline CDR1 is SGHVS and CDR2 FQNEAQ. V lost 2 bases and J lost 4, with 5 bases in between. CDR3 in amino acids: CASSLWPTEAFF. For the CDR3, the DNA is TGTGCCAGCAGCTTATGGCCCACTGAAGCTTTCTTT.

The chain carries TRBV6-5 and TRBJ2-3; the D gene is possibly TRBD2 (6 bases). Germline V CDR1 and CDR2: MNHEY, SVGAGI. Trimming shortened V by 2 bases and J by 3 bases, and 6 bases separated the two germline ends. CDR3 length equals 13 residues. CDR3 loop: CASSYGGTDTQYF. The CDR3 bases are TGTGCCAGCAGTTACGGGGGGACAGATACGCAGTATTTT.

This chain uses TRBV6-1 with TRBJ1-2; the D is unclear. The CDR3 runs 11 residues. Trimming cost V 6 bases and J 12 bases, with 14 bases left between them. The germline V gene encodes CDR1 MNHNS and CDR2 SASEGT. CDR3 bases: TGTGCCAGCAGACGAACAGATCATAACACCTTC. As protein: CASRRTDHNTF.

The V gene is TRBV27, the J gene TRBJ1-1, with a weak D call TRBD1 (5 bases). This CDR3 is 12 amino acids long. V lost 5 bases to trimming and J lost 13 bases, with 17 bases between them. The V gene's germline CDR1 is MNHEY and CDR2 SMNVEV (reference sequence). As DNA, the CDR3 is TGTGCCAGCAGTACCCATGGGGGGGAATGTTTCTTT. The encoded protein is CASSTHGGECFF.

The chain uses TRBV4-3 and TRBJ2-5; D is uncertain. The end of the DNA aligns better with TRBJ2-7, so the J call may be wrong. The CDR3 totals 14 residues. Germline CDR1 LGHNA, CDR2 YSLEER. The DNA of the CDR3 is TGCGCCAGCAGCCAAGAAAGATGGGGCTACGAGCAGTACTTC. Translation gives CASSQERWGYEQYF.

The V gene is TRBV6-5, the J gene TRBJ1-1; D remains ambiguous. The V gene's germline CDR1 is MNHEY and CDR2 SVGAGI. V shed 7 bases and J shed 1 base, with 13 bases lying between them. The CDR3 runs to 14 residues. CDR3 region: CASTAGPRNTEAFF. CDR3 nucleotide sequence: TGTGCCAGCACGGCAGGTCCTCGGAACACTGAAGCTTTCTTT.

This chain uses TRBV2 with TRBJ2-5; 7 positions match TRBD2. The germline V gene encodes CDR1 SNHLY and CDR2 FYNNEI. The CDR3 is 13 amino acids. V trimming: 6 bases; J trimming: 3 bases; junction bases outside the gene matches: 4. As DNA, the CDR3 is TGTGCCAGCAGCAGGACTAGAAAAGAGACCCAGTACTTC. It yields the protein CASSRTRKETQYF. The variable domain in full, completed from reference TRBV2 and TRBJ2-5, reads EPEVTQTPSHQVTQMGQEVILRCVPISNHLYFYWYRQILGQKVEFLVSFYNNEISEKSEIFDDQFSVERPDGSNFTLKIRSTKLEDSAMYFCASSRTRKETQYFGPGTRLLVL.

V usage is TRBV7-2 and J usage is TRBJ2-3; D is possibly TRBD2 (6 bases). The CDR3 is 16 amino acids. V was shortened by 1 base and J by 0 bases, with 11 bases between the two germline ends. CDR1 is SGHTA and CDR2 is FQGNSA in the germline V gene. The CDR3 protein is CASSLGGTGSTDTQYF. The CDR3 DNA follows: TGTGCCAGCAGCTTAGGCGGGACTGGGAGCACAGATACGCAGTATTTT.

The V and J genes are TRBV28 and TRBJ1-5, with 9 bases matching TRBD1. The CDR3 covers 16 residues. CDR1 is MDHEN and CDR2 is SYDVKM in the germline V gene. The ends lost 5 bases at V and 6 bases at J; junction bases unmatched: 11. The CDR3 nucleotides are TGTGCCAGCAGTATCCACCGGGACAGGGTCGTTCAGCCCCAGCATTTT. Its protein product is CASSIHRDRVVQPQHF.

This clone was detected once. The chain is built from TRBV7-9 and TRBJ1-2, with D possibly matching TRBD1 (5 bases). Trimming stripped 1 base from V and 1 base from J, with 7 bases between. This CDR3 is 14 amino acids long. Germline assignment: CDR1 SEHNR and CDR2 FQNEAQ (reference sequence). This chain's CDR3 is CASSLGQINYGYTF. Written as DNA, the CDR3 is TGTGCCAGCAGCTTAGGACAGATTAACTATGGCTACACCTTC.

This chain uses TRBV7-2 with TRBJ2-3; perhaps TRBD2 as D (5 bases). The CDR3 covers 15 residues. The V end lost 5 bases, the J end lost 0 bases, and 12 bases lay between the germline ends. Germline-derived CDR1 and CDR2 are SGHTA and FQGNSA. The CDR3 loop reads CASSPPSGSTDTQYF. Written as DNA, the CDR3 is TGTGCCAGCAGCCCTCCCAGCGGAAGCACAGATACGCAGTATTTT.

CDR3 nucleotide sequence: TGTGCCAGCAGCCAAGGGGTCCACGGGGCTGGAAACACCATATATTTT. Amino acid sequence: CASSQGVHGAGNTIYF. The rearrangement links TRBV21-1 to TRBJ1-3. TRBV21-1 is noted as a pseudogene. The CDR3 contains 16 residues.

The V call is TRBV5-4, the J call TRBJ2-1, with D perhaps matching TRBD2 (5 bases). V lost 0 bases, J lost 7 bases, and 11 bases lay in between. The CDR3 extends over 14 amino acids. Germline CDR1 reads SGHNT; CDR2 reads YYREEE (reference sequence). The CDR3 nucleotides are TGTGCCAGCAGCTTGGGGGTCGGGGAGAATGAGCAGTTCTTC. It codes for CASSLGVGENEQFF.

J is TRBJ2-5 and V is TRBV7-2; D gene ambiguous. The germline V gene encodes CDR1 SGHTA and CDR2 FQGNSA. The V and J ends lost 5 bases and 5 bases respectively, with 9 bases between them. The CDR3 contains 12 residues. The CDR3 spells CASSILVETQYF. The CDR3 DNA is TGTGCCAGCAGCATCCTCGTGGAGACCCAGTACTTC.

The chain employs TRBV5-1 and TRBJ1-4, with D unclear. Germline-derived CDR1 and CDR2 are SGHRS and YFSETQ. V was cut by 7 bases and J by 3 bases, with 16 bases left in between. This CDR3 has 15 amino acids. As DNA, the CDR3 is TGCGCCAGCGGATTCGGAAGAGGAGCTAATGAAAAACTGTTTTTT. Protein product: CASGFGRGANEKLFF.

CDR3 sequence (DNA): TGTGCCAGCAGCTTTGGACAGGGTCAGGACAATGAGCAGTTCTTC. Translated, it gives CASSFGQGQDNEQFF. This sequence joins TRBV5-6 and TRBJ2-1, with 8 bases identical to TRBD1. Trimming removed 2 bases from V and 5 bases from J; junction bases left unmatched: 6. This CDR3 is built from 15 residues. Germline-derived CDR1 and CDR2 are SGHDT and YYEEEE.